This T cell receptor beta chain was retrieved from a study of shared clonotypes between healthy human individuals. Per sorted-subset replicate PCR, input was roughly 200 ng DNA, representing 30,000 or so T cell genomes. Assay: immunoSEQ multiplex PCR; the TCRdb copy retains only in-frame clones and omits some. This table holds over 2 million clones, approximately 94% found once. Whole-study results and caveats: Naive CD4 clonotypes were shared across several donors at 4.5% to 6.5%.

CD8 cells regarded as naive lacked CD45RO, were positively chosen for CCR7, and omitted terminally differentiated effector memory CD45RA+ cells. Adult Caucasians living in Nashville, Tennessee made up all of the donors. About this clone itself: Its antigen remains unknown.

The CDR3 is 15 amino acids. The V and J ends lost 6 bases and 4 bases, in that order; junction bases with no gene match: 10. Looked up from germline, CDR1 is MNHEY and CDR2 is SMNVEV (reference sequence). The chain combines TRBV27 with TRBJ2-7, with 9 bases lining up with TRBD1. Sequenced sample: naive CD8+ T cells sorted from blood. The clonotype originates from a man aged 18 to 30 in good health. CDR3 amino acids: CASSRPGQGIYEQYF. Here the CDR3 DNA reads TGTGCCAGCAGCCGACCGGGACAGGGAATTTACGAGCAGTACTTC.